This T cell receptor (beta chain) was sequenced in a study of response to subunit inactivated influenza vaccine. Study-level points and caveats: Each seasonal flu vaccination may recruit only limited new T cells, authors suggested.

This clonotype was observed many times. What it recognizes is unknown. The CDR3 is 14 residues long. Germline values: CDR1 DFQATT, CDR2 SNEGSKA (reference sequence). With 3 bases removed from V and 5 bases from J, the gap between germline ends came to 17 bases. Each CDR3 protein is one row after TCRdb ran MiXCR on the RT-PCR reads. The sample records 400,000 to 650,000 distinct CDR3 sequences, roughly 7.9% being singletons. This sample comprised PBMCs from blood, obtained less than 30 months after vaccination. The clonotype was recovered from a man aged 50 to 69 who received an inactivated influenza vaccine. The V gene is TRBV20-1, the J gene TRBJ2-7; no definite D call. CDR3 nucleotide sequence: TGCAGTGCTAGCCAGGTTCCACGTCCAAACGAGCAGTACTTC. The encoded protein is CSASQVPRPNEQYF.